This T cell receptor beta chain was retrieved from a study of blood T cells in healthy people across ages (dated by TCRdb to the mid-2010s). Some background on the complete study: In model experiments, roughly one uniquely barcoded TCR beta cDNA molecule per two T cells was captured by template switching. Age-related changes in TCR beta repertoire diversity were measured in the study by deep sequencing normalized with unique cDNA molecular identifiers. The donors were split into four age groups: young (average 16 years), middle-aged (roughly 40), aged (more than 60) and long-lived (approximately 80). To avoid experimental bias, donors of different ages were spread randomly across the sequencing lanes. Two additional independent replicas of 1 million unique cDNA reads from the same blood draw were analyzed for two donors (one aged 18 to 30 and one aged 80 or older).

On this clonotype itself: It has no known antigen specificity. One end of the junction varies from germline; a read error may be responsible.

Systemically healthy Caucasian individuals from Russia, roughly 40 in total and aged roughly 6 to 90 years, were included as donors. About 9.1 milliliters of peripheral blood were collected from each donor into EDTA-treated Vacutainer tubes. Ficoll-Paque density-gradient centrifugation was used to isolate PBMCs, with at least 7 million obtained per sample. Trizol reagent was used to extract total RNA from PBMCs, with at least 5.5 micrograms per sample. For every donor, flow cytometry on a PBMC aliquot measured the percentage of naive CD45RAhigh/CD27high T cells. Findings and caveats that apply to the study as a whole: Because the CMV infection status of the donors was unknown, age-related changes in expanded clonotypes may potentially have been confounded. Conclusive comparison of naive and antigen-experienced compartments was prevented by the profiling of bulk unsorted PBMCs. Compared with the aged group, the long-lived group had more naive CD4+ T cells, fewer expanded clones and increased TCR diversity, a pattern suggesting age selection. A strong correlation was found between observed TCR beta diversity and the percentage of naive T cells measured by flow cytometry. Total diversity estimates from one million sequenced T cells were considered lower bounds and underestimates. Observed TCR beta diversity per million T cells fell roughly linearly with age, and a significant reduction was already apparent by age around 40.

The CDR3 sequence holds 16 residues, the cysteine and phenylalanine included. This entry keeps only the CDR3 DNA: 48 bases, framed from base 1. CDR1 and CDR2 (MNHEY, SMNVEV) derive from the germline V gene (reference sequence). The library was prepared using 5' RACE. Sequencing relied on an Illumina HiSeq 2500. A second about 6 to 11 cycle PCR used a sample-barcoded 5' primer and a J-beta primer mix. A template-switch 5' adaptor carrying 12 random nucleotides introduced a unique molecular identifier onto each TCR beta cDNA molecule. Each sample yielded at least 3 million CDR3-containing paired-end reads. First-strand cDNA was synthesized from all RNA with the Mint cDNA synthesis kit, primed by a TRBC-specific oligonucleotide. Following uracil-DNA glycosylase treatment, a first 18-cycle PCR with universal primers M1SS and BC2_uni_R was performed on all cDNA. In the authors' own workflow: For normalization, 1 million high-quality reads, each with a distinct molecular identifier, were randomly selected from each sample. Instead of being binned into consensus sequences, reads with shared molecular identifiers were discarded. MiTCR, with a Q25 quality threshold and the strictest error-elimination algorithm, was used for CDR3 identification, clonotype clustering and error correction. A nonparametric unseen species model with Euler transformation was used to estimate a lower bound on total TCR beta diversity. The public reads were reprocessed in TCRdb via fastp at Q25 and MiXCR, keeping in-frame beta chains. All rows with the same CDR3 protein become a single entry with the most common DNA and genes. The V and J calls follow TCRdb's processing rather than the paper's. The sample contains approximately 1.5 million distinct CDR3 sequences, 35% to 45% of them found a single time. The biggest ten clones account for approximately 4.1% of the sample.

Material for sequencing was blood. The chain links TRBV27 with TRBJ2-7, with TRBD2 matching 7 junction bases. This sequence was found in a young woman in good health. This receptor has the CDR3 CAGSLGVGAGVYEQYF. DNA sequence: TGTGCCGGCAGTTTAGGGGTCGGGGCGGGAGTTTACGAGCAGTACTTC.